Sequencing of this TCR beta chain was carried out in a study of CXCR3-negative and CXCR3-positive naive CD8 T cells. Study results and limitations: Each naive subset displayed comparably high diversity, whereas memory CD8+ cells displayed much lower diversity. Naive cells that were CXCR3-positive had more hydrophobic TRB CDR3s (compared with CXCR3-negative naive cells).

On this clonotype itself: Its matching antigen is unknown.

CDR3 size: 16 residues. Germline CDR1 and CDR2: SQVTM and ANQGSEA. The authors prepared UMI-labeled TRB cDNA libraries by 5' RACE. TCRdb derives one entry per CDR3 protein from the 5' RACE reads, leaving out DNA. The sample includes 43,000 or so distinct CDR3 sequences. Sequenced: naive CXCR3- CD8+ T cells from blood. Subset: CD45RO-CCR7+CD27+CD95- naive CD8+ T cells lacking CXCR3 (TNR3-). The chain is built from TRBV29-1 and TRBJ2-3; TCRdb's D call of TRBD1 is untestable without DNA. The TCR sequence derives from a human donor in good health. Some clones in this sample may be carry-over from other donors' samples. CDR3 in amino acids: CSVEGGAWFAADTQYF.